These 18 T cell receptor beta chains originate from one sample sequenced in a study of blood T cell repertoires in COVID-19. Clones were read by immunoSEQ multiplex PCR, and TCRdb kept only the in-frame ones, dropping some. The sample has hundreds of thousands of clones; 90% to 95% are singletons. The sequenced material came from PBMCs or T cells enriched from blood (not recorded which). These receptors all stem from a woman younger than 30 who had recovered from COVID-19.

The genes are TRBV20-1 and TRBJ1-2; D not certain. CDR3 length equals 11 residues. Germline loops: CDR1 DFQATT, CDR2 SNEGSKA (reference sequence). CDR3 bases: TGCAGGGCCGCAGCGAACTATGGCTACACCTTC. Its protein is CRAAANYGYTF.

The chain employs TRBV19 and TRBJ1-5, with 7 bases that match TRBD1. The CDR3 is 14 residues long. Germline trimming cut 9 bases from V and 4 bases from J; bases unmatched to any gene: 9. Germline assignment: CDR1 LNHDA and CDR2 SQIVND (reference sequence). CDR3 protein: CASRGTDPNQPQHF. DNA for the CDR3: TGTGCCAGCAGGGGGACAGACCCGAATCAGCCCCAGCATTTT. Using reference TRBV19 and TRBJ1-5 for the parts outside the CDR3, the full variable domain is DGGITQSPKYLFRKEGQNVTLSCEQNLNHDAMYWYRQDPGQGLRLIYYSQIVNDFQKGDIAEGYSVSREKKESFPLTVTSAQKNPTAFYLCASRGTDPNQPQHFGDGTRLSIL.

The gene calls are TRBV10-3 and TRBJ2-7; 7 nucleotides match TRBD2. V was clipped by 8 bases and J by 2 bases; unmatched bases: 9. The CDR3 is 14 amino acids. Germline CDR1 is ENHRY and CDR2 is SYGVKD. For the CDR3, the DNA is TGTGCCATCTGCGAGGGAGGGTCCCCCTACGAGCAGTACTTC. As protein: CAICEGGSPYEQYF.

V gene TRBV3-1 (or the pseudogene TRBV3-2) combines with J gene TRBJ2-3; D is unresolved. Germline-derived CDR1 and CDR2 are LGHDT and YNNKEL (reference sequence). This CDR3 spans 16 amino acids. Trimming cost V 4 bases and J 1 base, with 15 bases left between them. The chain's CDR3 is CASSPDWRERTDTQYF. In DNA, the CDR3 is TGTGCCAGCAGCCCCGACTGGCGAGAGCGCACAGATACGCAGTATTTT.

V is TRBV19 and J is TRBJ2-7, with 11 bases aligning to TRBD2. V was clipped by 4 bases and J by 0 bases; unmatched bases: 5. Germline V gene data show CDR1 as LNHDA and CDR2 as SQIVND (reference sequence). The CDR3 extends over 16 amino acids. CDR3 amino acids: CASSRGTSGHSYEQYF. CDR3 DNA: TGTGCCAGTAGTAGGGGGACTAGCGGACACTCCTACGAGCAGTACTTC.

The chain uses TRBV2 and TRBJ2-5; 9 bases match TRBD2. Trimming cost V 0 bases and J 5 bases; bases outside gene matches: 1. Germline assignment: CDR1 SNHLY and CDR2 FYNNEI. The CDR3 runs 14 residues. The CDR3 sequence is CASSEAGTSETQYF. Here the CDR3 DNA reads TGTGCCAGCAGTGAAGCAGGGACTAGCGAGACCCAGTACTTC.

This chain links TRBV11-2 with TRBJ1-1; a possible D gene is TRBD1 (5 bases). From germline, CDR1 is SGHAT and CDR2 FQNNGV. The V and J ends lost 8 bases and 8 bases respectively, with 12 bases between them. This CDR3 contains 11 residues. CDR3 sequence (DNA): TGTGCCAGCCTACAGGCGGGGGAAGCTTTCTTT. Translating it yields CASLQAGEAFF.

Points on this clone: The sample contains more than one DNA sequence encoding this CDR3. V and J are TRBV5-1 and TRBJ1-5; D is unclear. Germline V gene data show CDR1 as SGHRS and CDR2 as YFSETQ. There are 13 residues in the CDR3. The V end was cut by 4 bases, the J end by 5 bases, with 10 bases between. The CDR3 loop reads CASSLGSDQPQHF. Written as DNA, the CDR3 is TGCGCCAGCAGCCTAGGGAGTGATCAGCCCCAGCATTTT.

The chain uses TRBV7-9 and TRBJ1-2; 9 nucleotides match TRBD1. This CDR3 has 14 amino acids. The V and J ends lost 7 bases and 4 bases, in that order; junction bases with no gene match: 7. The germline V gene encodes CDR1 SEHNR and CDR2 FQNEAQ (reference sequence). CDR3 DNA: TGTGCCAGCACCCCGCGGGACAGGGCCTATGGCTACACCTTC. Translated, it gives CASTPRDRAYGYTF.

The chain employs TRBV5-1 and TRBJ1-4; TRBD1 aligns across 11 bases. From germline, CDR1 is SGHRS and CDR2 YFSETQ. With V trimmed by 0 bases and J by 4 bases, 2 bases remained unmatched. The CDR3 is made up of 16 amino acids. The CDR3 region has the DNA TGCGCCAGCAGCTTGGTGGGACAGGGGGTTAATGAAAAACTGTTTTTT. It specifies CASSLVGQGVNEKLFF.

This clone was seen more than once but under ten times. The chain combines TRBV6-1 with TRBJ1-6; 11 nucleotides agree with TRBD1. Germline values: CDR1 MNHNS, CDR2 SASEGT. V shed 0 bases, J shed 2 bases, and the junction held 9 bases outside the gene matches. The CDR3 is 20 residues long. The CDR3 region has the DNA TGTGCCAGCAGTGAAGCGATCCCATGGACAGGGGGCACCTATAATTCACCCCTCCACTTT. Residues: CASSEAIPWTGGTYNSPLHF.

CDR3 sequence reads: CSVDEGDIQYF. Here the CDR3 DNA reads TGCAGCGTTGATGAGGGTGACATTCAGTACTTC. The chain employs TRBV29-1 and TRBJ2-4; a possible D gene is TRBD2 (5 bases). Germline V gene data show CDR1 as SQVTM and CDR2 as ANQGSEA. The CDR3 spans 11 residues. The V end was cut by 3 bases, the J end by 8 bases, with 8 bases between.

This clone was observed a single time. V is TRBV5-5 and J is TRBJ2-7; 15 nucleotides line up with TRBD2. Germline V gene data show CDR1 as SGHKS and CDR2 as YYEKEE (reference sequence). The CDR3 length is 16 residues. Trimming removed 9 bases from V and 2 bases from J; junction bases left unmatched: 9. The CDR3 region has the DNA TGTGCCACCACGGGACTAGCGGGAGGAGGACCCTACGAGCAGTACTTC. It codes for CATTGLAGGGPYEQYF.

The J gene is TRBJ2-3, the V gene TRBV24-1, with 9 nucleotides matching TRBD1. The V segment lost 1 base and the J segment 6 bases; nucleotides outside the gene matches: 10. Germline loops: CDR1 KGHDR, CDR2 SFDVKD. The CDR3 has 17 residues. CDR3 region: CATSDFPSQGAADTQYF. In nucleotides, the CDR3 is TGTGCCACCAGTGATTTCCCTTCACAGGGGGCGGCGGATACGCAGTATTTT.

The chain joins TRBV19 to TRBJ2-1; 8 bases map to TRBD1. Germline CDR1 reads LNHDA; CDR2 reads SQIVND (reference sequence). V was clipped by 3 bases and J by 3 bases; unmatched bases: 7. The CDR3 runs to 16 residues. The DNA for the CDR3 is TGTGCCAGTAGTATGGACAGGGCACAGTTCTACAATGAGCAGTTCTTC. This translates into CASSMDRAQFYNEQFF.

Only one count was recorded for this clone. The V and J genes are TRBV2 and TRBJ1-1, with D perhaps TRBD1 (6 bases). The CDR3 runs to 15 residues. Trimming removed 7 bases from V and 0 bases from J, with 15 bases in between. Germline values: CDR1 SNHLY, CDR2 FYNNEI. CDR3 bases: TGTGCCAGCAATTGGGCAGGGGCTTTGAACACTGAAGCTTTCTTT. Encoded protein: CASNWAGALNTEAFF.

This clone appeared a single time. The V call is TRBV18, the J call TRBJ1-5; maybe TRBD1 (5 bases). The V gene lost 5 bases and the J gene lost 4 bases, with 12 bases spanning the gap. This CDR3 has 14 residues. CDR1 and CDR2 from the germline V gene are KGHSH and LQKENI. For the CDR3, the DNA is TGTGCCAGCTCATCCACAGGTGCTAATCAGCCCCAGCATTTT. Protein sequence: CASSSTGANQPQHF.

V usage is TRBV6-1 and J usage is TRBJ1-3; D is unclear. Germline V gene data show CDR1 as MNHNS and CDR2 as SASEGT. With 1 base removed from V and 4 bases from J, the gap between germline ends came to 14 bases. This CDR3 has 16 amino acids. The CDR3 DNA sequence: TGTGCCAGCAGTGAAGGGAGACCACCATCCGGAAACACCATATATTTT. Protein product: CASSEGRPPSGNTIYF.